A single sample is the source of the 5 T cell receptor beta chains below, sequenced in a study of CD8 T cells in Susac syndrome. A quantity of roughly 0.5 to 1 ug RNA underwent reverse transcription using random hexamers. TCRdb ran MiXCR on the immunoSEQ multiplex PCR reads and lists one entry per CDR3 protein. The sample carries under 200,000 distinct CDR3 sequences, under 95% recorded once. Sequenced sample: CD4+ T cells from PBMCs. Receptors originate from a human donor in good health.

The chain has TRBV20-1 and TRBJ1-1; 7 nucleotides line up with TRBD1. This CDR3 is built from 12 residues. The germline V gene has CDR1 DFQATT and CDR2 SNEGSKA (reference sequence). The V gene end was trimmed by 7 bases and the J gene end by 4 bases; junction bases not matched to a gene: 6. The CDR3 reads CSVRQGGTEAFF. The CDR3 nucleotides read TGCAGTGTCAGACAGGGTGGCACTGAAGCTTTCTTT.

The CDR3 DNA sequence: TGCGCCAGCAGCGCAAACAGTGCACCCATTGAAAAACTGTTTTTT. Encoded protein: CASSANSAPIEKLFF. The chain recombines TRBV5-1 with TRBJ1-4; no firm D call. Germline-derived CDR1 and CDR2 are SGHRS and YFSETQ. V was shortened by 4 bases and J by 7 bases, with 17 bases between the two germline ends. CDR3 length: 15 residues.

The chain couples TRBV2 to TRBJ1-2, with 7 bases lining up with TRBD1. Germline values: CDR1 SNHLY, CDR2 FYNNEI. The CDR3 sequence is 14 residues long. V trimming: 5 bases; J trimming: 4 bases; junction bases outside the gene matches: 7. As DNA, the CDR3 is TGTGCCAGCAGTTTAAAGGGGGCGGCCTATGGCTACACCTTC. Protein: CASSLKGAAYGYTF.

The V call is TRBV5-6, the J call TRBJ2-1, with 8 bases aligning to TRBD1. Germline CDR1 and CDR2: SGHDT and YYEEEE. This CDR3 has 13 amino acids. CDR3 bases: TGTGCGCTTGGAACAGGGGGCTACAATGAGCAGTTCTTC. The encoded protein is CALGTGGYNEQFF.

The chain links TRBV30 to TRBJ2-7; a weak D match, TRBD1 (6 bases). The CDR3 totals 14 residues. Germline V gene sequence: CDR1 GTSNPN, CDR2 SVGIG (reference sequence). V lost 6 bases and J 4 bases, leaving 19 bases between the germline ends. The CDR3 DNA follows: TGTGCCTGCCAGGGGCTCCTACCTACGTACGAGCAGTACTTC. It encodes CACQGLLPTYEQYF.